This T cell receptor (beta chain) was documented in a study of Ad26.COV2.S vaccination and SARS-CoV-2 variants. Study findings and constraints: Those who received the vaccine showed greater spike-specific TCR breadth than those given placebo. The TCR breadth and depth analyses may have understated or missed part of the total T cell responses. Vaccinees reportedly had broad spike-specific CD8+ and CD4+ T cell responses. Those who received vaccine or placebo ended up with similar non-spike TCR breadth.

About this clone itself: Its antigen is as yet unknown.

Assay used: immunoSEQ multiplex PCR; TCRdb lists only in-frame clones, some missing. The sample has 120,000 to 150,000 clones; approximately 90% are singletons. Source: peripheral blood, taken after recovery from COVID-19. The TCR originated in a human donor who had recovered from COVID-19.

The chain's CDR3 is CASSGGRDHIYSPLHF. The DNA for the CDR3 is TGTGCCAGCAGTGGAGGCAGGGACCATATTTATTCACCCCTCCACTTT. The rearrangement uses TRBV2 and TRBJ1-6; D may be TRBD1 (5 bases). CDR3 length: 16 residues. Germline V gives CDR1 SNHLY, CDR2 FYNNEI. The V end lost 4 bases, the J end lost 8 bases, and 18 bases lay between the germline ends.